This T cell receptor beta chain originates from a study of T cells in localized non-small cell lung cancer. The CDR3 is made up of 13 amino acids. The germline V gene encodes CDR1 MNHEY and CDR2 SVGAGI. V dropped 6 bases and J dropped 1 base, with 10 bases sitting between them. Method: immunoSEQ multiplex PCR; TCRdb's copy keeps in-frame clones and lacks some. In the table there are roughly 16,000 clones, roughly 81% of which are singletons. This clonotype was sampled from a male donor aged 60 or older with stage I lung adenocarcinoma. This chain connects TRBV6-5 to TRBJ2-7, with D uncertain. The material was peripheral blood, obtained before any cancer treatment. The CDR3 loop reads CASSPMGSYEQYF. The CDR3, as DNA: TGTGCCAGCAGCCCTATGGGTTCCTACGAGCAGTACTTC.